The entry below describes one TCR beta chain. These data come from a study of blood T cell repertoires in COVID-19. Across the study: Material from acute and convalescent COVID-19 was sourced from the United States, Italy and Spain. Nucleic acid was either cDNA or gDNA, and it came from T cells, B-cell-depleted T cells, or PBMCs.

Original processing notes: Reference gene primer amplification in the assay estimated nucleated cell counts. The method was immunoSEQ multiplex PCR; TCRdb's version includes in-frame clones alone and lacks a portion of them. That table gives V, J and clone size, and the DNA gave D and trimming. The sample contains about 140,000 clones, just under 90% of which appear only once. This receptor was obtained from a woman aged 40 to 49 with acute or convalescent COVID-19. The sequenced sample consisted of peripheral blood.

In nucleotides, the CDR3 is TGTGCCAGCAGCGTAGTGGGGGGTTCTGCGAACACCGGGGAGCTGTTTTTT. It is translated as CASSVVGGSANTGELFF. The chain is built from TRBV9 and TRBJ2-2, with D perhaps TRBD2 (6 bases). The CDR3 contains 17 residues. With 0 bases removed from V and 0 bases from J, the gap between germline ends came to 12 bases. Germline values: CDR1 SGDLS, CDR2 YYNGEE.